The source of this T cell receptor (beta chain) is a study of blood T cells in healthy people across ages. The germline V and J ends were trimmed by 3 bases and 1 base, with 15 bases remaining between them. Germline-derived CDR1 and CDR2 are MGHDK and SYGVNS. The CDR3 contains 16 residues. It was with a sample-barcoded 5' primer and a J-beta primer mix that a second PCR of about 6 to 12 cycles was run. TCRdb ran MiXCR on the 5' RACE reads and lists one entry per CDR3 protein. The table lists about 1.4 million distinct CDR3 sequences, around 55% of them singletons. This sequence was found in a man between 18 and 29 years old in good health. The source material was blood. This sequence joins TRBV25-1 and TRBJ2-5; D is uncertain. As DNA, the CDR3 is TGTGCCAGCAGTGACGGCTTTTTAGGAGTCCAAGAGACCCAGTACTTC. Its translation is CASSDGFLGVQETQYF.